The present TCR beta chain was sequenced within a study of blood T cell repertoires in COVID-19. Study-wide context: Whether acute or convalescent, the COVID-19 samples came from the United States, Italy and Spain.

Authors' methods: The assay estimated nucleated cells by amplifying reference gene primers. Profiled with immunoSEQ multiplex PCR; TCRdb holds only in-frame clones, not every one. V and J calls and clone size are copied from that table; D and trimming were computed from the DNA. The table lists 250,000 to 350,000 clones, roughly 90% of them singletons. The junction had 13 bases not matched to a gene; V was cut back by 4 bases and J by 2 bases. The CDR3 runs 17 residues. CDR1 is LGHDT and CDR2 is YNNKEL in the germline V gene (reference sequence). The specimen sequenced was peripheral blood. The chain couples TRBV3-1 (or the pseudogene TRBV3-2) to TRBJ2-7; TRBD1 agrees at 8 bases. This sequence was found in a woman aged 45-65 years with active or convalescent COVID-19. CDR3 region: CASSPGTTWTGTYEQYF. Here the CDR3 DNA reads TGTGCCAGCAGCCCCGGTACTACGTGGACAGGGACCTACGAGCAGTACTTC.